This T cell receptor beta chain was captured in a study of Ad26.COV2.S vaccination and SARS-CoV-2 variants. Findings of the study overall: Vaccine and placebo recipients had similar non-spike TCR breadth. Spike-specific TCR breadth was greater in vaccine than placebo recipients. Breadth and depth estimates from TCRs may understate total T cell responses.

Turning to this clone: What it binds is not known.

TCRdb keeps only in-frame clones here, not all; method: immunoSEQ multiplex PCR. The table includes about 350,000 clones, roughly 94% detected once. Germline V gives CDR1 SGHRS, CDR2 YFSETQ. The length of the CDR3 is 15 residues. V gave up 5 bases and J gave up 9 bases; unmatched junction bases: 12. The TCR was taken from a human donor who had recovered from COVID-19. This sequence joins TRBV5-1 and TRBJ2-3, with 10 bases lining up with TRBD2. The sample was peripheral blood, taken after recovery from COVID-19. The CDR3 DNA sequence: TGCGCCAGCAGTTATCCTAGCGGGGGCCCCCCCACGCAGTATTTT. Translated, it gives CASSYPSGGPPTQYF.